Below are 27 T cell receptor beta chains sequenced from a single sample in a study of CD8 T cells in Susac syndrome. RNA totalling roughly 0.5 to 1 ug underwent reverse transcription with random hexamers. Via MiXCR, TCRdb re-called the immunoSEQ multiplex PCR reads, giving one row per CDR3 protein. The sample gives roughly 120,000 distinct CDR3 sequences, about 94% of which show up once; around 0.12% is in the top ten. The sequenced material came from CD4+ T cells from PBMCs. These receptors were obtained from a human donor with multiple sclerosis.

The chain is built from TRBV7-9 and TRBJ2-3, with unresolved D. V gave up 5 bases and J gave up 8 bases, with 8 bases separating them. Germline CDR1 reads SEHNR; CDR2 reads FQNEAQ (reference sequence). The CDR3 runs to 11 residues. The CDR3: CASSPHGTQYF. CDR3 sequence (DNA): TGTGCCAGCAGCCCACACGGTACGCAGTATTTT.

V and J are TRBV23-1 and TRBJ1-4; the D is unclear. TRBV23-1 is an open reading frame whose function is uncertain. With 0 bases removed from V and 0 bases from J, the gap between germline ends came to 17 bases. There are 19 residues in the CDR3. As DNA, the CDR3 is TGCGCCAGCAGTCAATCGAGGCAACTAGAGCCTGCAACTAATGAAAAACTGTTTTTT. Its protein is CASSQSRQLEPATNEKLFF.

This CDR3 reads CASSLLGTQHEQYF. The DNA of the CDR3 is TGTGCCAGCAGTCTTCTTGGGACTCAACACGAGCAGTACTTC. The V and J genes are TRBV7-9 and TRBJ2-7, with D possibly matching TRBD2 (6 bases). The germline V and J ends were trimmed by 6 bases and 5 bases, with 17 bases remaining between them. This CDR3 region has 14 residues. Germline values: CDR1 SEHNR, CDR2 FQNEAQ (reference sequence).

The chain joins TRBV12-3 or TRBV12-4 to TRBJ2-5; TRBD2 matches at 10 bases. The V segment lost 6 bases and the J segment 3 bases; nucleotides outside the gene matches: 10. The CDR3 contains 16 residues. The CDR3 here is CASSPDPLAGEETQYF. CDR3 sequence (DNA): TGTGCCAGCAGCCCCGACCCTCTAGCGGGGGAAGAGACCCAGTACTTC.

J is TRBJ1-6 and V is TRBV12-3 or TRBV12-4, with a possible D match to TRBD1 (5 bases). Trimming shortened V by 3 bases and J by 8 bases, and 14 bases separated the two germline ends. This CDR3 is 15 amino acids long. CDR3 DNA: TGTGCCAGCAGTTTGGGATCCAGGGTTCATTCACCCCTCCACTTT. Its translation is CASSLGSRVHSPLHF.

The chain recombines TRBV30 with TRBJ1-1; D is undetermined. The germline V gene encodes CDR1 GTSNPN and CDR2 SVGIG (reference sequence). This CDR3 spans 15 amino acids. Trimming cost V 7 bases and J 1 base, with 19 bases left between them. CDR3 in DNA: TGTGCCTACTTCCCGGCCCCTTGGGGGAACACTGAAGCTTTCTTT. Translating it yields CAYFPAPWGNTEAFF.

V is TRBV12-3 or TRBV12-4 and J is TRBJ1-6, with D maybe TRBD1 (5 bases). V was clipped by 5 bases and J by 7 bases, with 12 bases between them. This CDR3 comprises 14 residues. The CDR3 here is CASSGGAGNSPLHF. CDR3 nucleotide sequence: TGTGCCAGCAGTGGGGGTGCAGGCAATTCACCCCTCCACTTT.

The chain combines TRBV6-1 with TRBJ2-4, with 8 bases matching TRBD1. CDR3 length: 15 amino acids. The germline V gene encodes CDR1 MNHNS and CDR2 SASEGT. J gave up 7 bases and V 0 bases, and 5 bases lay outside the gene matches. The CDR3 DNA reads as TGTGCCAGCAGTGAAGCGATGGACAGGGAGAACATTCAGTACTTC. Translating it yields CASSEAMDRENIQYF.

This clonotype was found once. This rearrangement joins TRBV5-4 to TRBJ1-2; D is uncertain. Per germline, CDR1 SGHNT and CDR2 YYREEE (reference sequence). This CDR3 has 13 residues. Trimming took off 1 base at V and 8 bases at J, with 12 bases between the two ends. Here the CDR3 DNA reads TGTGCCAGCAGCTTGCAGGCCGCTAAGGGCTACACCTTC. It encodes CASSLQAAKGYTF. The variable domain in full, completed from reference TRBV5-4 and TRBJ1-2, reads ETGVTQSPTHLIKTRGQQVTLRCSSQSGHNTVSWYQQALGQGPQFIFQYYREEENGRGNFPPRFSGLQFPNYSSELNVNALELDDSALYLCASSLQAAKGYTFGSGTRLTVV.

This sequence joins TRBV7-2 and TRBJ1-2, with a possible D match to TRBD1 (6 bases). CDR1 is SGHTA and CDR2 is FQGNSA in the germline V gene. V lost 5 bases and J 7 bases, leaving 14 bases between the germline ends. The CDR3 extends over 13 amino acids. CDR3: CASSRRGAGGYTF. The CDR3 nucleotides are TGTGCCAGCAGCCGCCGGGGGGCAGGTGGCTACACCTTC.

DNA for the CDR3: TGTGCCACCAGGACGGGGGGGCGGGAGGGCTCCTACAATGAGCAGTTCTTC. Its translation: CATRTGGREGSYNEQFF. V gene TRBV15 combines with J gene TRBJ2-1; 9 bases are a match to TRBD2. Germline V gives CDR1 LNHNV, CDR2 YYDKDF (reference sequence). This CDR3 region has 17 residues. The V and J ends lost 6 bases and 0 bases, in that order; junction bases with no gene match: 9.

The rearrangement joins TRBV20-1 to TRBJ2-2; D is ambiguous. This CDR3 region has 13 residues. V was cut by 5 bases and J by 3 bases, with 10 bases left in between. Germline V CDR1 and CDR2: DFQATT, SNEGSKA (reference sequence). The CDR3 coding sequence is TGCAGTGCTGCCGGAACAGACACCGGGGAGCTGTTTTTT. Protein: CSAAGTDTGELFF.

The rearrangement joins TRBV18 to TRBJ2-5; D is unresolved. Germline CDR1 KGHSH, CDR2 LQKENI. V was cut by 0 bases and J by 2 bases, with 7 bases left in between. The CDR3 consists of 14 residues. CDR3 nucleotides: TGTGCCAGCTCACCACCACTGGGACAAGAGACCCAGTACTTC. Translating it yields CASSPPLGQETQYF. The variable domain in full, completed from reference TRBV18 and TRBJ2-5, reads NAGVMQNPRHLVRRRGQEARLRCSPMKGHSHVYWYRQLPEEGLKFMVYLQKENIIDESGMPKERFSAEFPKEGPSILRIQQVVRGDSAAYFCASSPPLGQETQYFGPGTRLLVL.

The CDR3 here is CSARDGTTGELFF. The CDR3 region has the DNA TGCAGTGCTAGAGATGGCACCACCGGGGAGCTGTTTTTT. The V gene is TRBV20-1, the J gene TRBJ2-2, with no clear D. V was cut by 0 bases and J by 4 bases, with 6 bases left in between. The germline V gene has CDR1 DFQATT and CDR2 SNEGSKA (reference sequence). The length of the CDR3 is 13 residues.

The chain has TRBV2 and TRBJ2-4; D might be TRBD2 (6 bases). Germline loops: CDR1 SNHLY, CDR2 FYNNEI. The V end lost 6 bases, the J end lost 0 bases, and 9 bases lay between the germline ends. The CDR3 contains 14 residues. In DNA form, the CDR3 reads TGTGCCAGCAGGGGACTTTCAGCCAAAAACATTCAGTACTTC. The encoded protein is CASRGLSAKNIQYF.

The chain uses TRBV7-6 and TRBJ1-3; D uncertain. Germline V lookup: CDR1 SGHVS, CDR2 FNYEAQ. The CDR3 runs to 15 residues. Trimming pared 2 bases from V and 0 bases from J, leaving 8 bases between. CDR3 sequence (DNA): TGTGCCAGCAGCTTATATTCTAGCTCTGGAAACACCATATATTTT. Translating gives CASSLYSSSGNTIYF.

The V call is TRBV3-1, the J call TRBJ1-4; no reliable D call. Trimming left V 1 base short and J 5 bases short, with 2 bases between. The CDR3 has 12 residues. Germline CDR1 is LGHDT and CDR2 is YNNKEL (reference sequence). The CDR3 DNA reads TGTGCCAGCAGCCAAGGGAATGAAAAACTGTTTTTT. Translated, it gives CASSQGNEKLFF.

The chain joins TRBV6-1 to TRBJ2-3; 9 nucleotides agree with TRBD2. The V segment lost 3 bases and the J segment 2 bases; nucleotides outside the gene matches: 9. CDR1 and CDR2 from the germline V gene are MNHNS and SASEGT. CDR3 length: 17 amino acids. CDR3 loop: CASSDRGGGPYTDTQYF. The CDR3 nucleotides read TGTGCCAGCAGTGACCGCGGGGGGGGACCTTACACAGATACGCAGTATTTT.

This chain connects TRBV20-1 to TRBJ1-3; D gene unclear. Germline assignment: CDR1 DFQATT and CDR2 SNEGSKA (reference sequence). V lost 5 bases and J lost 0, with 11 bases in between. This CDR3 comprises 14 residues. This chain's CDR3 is CSAPSRDSGNTIYF. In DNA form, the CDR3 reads TGCAGTGCTCCCTCCCGGGACTCTGGAAACACCATATATTTT.

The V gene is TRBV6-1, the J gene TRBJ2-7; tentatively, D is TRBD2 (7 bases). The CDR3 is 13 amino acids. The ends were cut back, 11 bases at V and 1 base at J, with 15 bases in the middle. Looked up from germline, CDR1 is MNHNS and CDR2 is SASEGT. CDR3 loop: CASQGGDSYEQYF. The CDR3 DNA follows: TGTGCCTCCCAAGGGGGGGATTCCTACGAGCAGTACTTC.

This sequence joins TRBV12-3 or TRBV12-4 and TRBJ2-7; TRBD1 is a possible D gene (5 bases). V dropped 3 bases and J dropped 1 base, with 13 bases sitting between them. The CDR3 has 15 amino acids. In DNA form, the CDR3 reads TGTGCCAGCAGTTTTCGGCAGGGTGGTTCCTACGAGCAGTACTTC. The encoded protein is CASSFRQGGSYEQYF.

CDR3: CASSPRGINQPQHF. CDR3 DNA: TGTGCCAGCAGCCCCCGGGGCATCAATCAGCCCCAGCATTTT. The rearrangement joins TRBV7-8 to TRBJ1-5, with D perhaps matching TRBD1 (5 bases). Per germline, CDR1 SGHVS and CDR2 FQNEAQ. Trimming pared 5 bases from V and 3 bases from J, leaving 11 bases between. This CDR3 is 14 amino acids long.

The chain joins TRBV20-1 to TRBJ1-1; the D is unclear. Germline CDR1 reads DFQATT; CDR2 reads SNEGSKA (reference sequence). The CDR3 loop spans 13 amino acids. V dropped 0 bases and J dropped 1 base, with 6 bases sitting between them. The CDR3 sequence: CSARDFRNTEAFF. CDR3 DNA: TGCAGTGCTAGAGATTTCAGGAACACTGAAGCTTTCTTT.

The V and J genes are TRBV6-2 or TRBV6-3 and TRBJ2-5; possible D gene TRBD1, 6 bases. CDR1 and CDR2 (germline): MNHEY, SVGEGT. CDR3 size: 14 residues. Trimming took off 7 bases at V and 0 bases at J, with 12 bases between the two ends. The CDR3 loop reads CASTRGQYQETQYF. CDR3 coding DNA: TGTGCCAGCACCAGGGGTCAGTACCAAGAGACCCAGTACTTC.

CDR3 protein: CASTPALRSEAFF. The CDR3 nucleotides read TGTGCCAGCACGCCCGCTCTGAGATCTGAAGCTTTCTTT. The rearrangement joins TRBV11-2 to TRBJ1-1; D not certain. This CDR3 spans 13 amino acids. CDR1 is SGHAT, CDR2 FQNNGV, per germline. V gave up 7 bases and J gave up 6 bases, with 15 bases separating them.

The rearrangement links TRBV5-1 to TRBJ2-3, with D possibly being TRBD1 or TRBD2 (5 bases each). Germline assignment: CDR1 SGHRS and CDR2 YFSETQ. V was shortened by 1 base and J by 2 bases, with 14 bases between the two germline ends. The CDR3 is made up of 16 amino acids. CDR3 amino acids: CASSLRPGSLTDTQYF. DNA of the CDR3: TGCGCCAGCAGCTTGAGGCCAGGGAGCCTCACAGATACGCAGTATTTT.

Here the CDR3 reads CASSLDTSNQPQHF. The CDR3 region has the DNA TGTGCCAGCAGCTTAGACACTAGCAATCAGCCCCAGCATTTT. This sequence joins TRBV7-2 and TRBJ1-5; D is unclear. The length of the CDR3 is 14 residues. CDR1 and CDR2 (germline): SGHTA, FQGNSA. The V end was cut by 1 base, the J end by 0 bases, with 4 bases between.